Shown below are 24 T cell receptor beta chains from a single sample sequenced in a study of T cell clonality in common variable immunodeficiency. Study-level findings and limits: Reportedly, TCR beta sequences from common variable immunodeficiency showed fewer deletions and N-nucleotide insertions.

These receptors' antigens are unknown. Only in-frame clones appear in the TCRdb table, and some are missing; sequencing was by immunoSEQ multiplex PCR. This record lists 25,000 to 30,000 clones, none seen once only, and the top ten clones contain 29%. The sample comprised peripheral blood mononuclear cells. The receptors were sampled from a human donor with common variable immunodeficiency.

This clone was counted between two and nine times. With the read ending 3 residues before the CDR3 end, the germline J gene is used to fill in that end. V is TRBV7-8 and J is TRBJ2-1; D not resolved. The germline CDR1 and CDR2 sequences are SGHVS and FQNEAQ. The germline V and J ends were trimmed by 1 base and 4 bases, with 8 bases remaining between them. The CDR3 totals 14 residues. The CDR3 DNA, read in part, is TGTGCCAGCAGCTTAGGGGCCAGTTACAATGAG. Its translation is CASSLGASYNE. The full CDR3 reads CASSLGASYNEQFF.

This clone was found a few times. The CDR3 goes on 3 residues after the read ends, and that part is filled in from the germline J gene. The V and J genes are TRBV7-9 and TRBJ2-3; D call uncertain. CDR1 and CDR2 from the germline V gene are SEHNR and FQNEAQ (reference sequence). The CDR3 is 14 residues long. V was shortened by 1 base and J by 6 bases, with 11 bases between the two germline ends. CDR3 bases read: TGTGCCAGCAGCTTAGGCGTCGCCCTGGATACG. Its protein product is CASSLGVALDT. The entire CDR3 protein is CASSLGVALDTQYF.

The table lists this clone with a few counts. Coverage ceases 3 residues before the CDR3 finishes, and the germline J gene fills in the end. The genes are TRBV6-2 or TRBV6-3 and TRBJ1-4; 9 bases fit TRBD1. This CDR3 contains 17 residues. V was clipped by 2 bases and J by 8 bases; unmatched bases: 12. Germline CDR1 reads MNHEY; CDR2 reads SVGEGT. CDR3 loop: CASSYLGQGLRDEKLFF. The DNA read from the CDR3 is TGTGCCAGCAGTTACCTGGGACAGGGATTGAGAGACGAAAAA.

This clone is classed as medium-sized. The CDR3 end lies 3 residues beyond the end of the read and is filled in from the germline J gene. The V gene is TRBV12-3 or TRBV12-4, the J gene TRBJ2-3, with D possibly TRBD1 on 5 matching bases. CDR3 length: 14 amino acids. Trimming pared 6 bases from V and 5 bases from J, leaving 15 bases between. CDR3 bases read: TGTGCCAGCAGGTGGGGCTCCGCCCTAGATACG. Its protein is CASRWGSALDT. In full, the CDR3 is CASRWGSALDTQYF.

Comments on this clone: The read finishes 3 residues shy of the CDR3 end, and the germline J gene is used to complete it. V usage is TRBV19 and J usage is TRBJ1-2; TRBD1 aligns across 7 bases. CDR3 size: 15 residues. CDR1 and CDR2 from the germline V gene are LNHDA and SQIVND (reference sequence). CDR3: CASGDPNRGRRGYTF. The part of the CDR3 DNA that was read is TGTGCCAGTGGGGACCCGAACAGGGGAAGAAGGGGC.

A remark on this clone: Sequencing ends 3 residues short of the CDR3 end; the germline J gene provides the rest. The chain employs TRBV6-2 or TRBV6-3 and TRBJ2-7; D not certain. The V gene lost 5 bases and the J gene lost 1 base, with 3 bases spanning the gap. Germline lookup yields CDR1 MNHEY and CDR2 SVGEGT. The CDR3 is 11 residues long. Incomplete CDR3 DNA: TGTGCCAGCAGTCCTTCCTACGAG. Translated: CASSPSYE. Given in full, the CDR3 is CASSPSYEQYF.

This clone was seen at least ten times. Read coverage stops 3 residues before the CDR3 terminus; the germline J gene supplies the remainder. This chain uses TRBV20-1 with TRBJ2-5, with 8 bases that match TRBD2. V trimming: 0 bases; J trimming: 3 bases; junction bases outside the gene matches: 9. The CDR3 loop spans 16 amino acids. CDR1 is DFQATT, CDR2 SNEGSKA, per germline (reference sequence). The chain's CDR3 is CSARDLGIAGKETQYF. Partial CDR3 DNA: TGCAGTGCTAGAGATCTCGGGATAGCGGGGAAAGAGACC.

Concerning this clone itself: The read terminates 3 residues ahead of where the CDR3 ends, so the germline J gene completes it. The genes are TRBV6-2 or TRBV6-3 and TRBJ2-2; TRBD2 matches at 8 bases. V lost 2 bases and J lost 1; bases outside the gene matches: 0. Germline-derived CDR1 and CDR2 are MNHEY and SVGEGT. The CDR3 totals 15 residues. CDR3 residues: CASSYAGGNTGELFF. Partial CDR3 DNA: TGTGCCAGCAGTTACGCGGGGGGGAACACCGGGGAG.

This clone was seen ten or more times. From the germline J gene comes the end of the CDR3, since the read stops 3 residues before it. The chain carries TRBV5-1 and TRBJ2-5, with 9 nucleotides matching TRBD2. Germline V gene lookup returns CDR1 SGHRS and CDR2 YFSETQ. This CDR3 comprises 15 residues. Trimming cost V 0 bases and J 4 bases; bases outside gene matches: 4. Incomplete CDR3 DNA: TGCGCCAGCAGCTTGGGGCGGGGGGGCCGAGAGACC. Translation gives CASSLGRGGRET. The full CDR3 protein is CASSLGRGGRETQYF. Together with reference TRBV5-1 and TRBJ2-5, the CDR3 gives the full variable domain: KAGVTQTPRYLIKTRGQQVTLSCSPISGHRSVSWYQQTPGQGLQFLFEYFSETQRNKGNFPGRFSGRQFSNSRSEMNVSTLELGDSALYLCASSLGRGGRETQYFGPGTRLLVL.

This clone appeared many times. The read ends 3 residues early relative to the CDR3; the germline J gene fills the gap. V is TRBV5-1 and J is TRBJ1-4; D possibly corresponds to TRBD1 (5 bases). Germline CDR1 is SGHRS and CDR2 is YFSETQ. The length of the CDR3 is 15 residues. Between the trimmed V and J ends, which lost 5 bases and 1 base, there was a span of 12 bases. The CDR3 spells CASSSEGQTNEKLFF. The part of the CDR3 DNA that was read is TGCGCCAGCAGTTCTGAAGGACAAACTAATGAAAAA.

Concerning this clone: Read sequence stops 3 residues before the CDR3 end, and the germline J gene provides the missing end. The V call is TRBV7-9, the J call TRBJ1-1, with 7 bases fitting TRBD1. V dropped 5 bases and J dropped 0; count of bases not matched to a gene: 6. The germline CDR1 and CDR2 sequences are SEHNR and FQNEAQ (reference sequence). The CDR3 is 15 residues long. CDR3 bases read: TGTGCCAGCAGCCCGGGACAGCTATTGAACACTGAA. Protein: CASSPGQLLNTE. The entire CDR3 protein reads CASSPGQLLNTEAFF.

The part of the CDR3 DNA that was read is TGTGCCAGCAGCTTAGCCGGACAGGGGGTCGCCTACGAG. Protein product: CASSLAGQGVAYE. In full, the CDR3 is CASSLAGQGVAYEQYF. The chain combines TRBV7-2 with TRBJ2-7; TRBD1 matches at 10 bases. The DNA ends 3 residues before the CDR3 does, and the rest of the CDR3 is filled in from the germline J gene. CDR1 is SGHTA and CDR2 is FQGNSA in the germline V gene. This CDR3 is built from 16 residues. The junction had 4 bases not matched to a gene; V was cut back by 0 bases and J by 2 bases.

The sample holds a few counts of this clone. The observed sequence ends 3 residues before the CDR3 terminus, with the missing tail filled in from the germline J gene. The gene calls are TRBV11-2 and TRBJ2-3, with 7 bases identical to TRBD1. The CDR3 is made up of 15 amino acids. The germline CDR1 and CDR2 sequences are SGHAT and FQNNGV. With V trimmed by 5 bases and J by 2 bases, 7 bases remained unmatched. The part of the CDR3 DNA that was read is TGTGCCAGCAGCCCCGACAGGGTCTACACAGATACG. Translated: CASSPDRVYTDT. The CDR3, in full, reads CASSPDRVYTDTQYF.

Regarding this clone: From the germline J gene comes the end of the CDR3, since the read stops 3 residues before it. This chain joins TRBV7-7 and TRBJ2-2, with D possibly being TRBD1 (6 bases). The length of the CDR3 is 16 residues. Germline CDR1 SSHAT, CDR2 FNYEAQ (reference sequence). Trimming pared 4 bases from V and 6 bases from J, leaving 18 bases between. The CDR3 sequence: CASSSNLTGFAGELFF. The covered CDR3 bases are TGTGCCAGCAGCTCGAACCTTACAGGGTTCGCCGGGGAG.

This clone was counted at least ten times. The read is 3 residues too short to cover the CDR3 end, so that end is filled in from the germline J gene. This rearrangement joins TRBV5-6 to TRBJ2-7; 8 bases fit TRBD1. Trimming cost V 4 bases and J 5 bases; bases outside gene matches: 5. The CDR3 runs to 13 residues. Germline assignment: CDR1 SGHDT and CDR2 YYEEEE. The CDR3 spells CASSPATGDEQYF. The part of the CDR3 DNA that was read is TGTGCCAGCAGCCCGGCGACAGGGGACGAG.

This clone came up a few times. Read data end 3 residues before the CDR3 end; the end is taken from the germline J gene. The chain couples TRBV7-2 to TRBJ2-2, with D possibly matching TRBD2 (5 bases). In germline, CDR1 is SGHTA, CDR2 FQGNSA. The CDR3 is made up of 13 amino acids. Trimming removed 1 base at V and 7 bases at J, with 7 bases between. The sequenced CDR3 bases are TGTGCCAGCAGCTTAGTCGAGGGCGGGGAG. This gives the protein CASSLVEGGE. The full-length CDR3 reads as CASSLVEGGELFF.

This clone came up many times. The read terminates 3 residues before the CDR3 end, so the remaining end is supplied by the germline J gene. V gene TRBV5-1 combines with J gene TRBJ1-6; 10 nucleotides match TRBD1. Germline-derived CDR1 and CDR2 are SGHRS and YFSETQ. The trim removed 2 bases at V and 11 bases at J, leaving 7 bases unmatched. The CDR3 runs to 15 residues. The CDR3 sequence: CASSFAGDRGTPLHF. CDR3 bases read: TGCGCCAGCAGCTTCGCAGGGGACAGGGGTACACCC.

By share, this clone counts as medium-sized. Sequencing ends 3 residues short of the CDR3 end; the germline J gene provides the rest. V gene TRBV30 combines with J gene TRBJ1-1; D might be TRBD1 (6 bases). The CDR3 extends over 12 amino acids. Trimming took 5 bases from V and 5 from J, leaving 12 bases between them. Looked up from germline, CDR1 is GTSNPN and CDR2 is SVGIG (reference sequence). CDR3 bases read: TGTGCCTGGGGAGGGGGTAGGACTGAA. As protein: CAWGGGRTE. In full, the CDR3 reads CAWGGGRTEAFF.

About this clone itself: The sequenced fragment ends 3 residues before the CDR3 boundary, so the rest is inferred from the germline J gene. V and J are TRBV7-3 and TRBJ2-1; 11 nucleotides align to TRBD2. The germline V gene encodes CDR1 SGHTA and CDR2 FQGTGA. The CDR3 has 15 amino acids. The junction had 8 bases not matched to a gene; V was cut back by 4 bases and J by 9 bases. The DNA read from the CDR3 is TGTGCCAGCAGCTACAATAGCGGGGGGGCCGGTGAG. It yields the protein CASSYNSGGAGE. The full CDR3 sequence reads CASSYNSGGAGEQFF. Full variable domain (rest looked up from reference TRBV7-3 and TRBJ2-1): GAGVSQTPSNKVTEKGKYVELRCDPISGHTALYWYRQSLGQGPEFLIYFQGTGAADDSGLPNDRFFAVRPEGSVSTLKIQRTERGDSAVYLCASSYNSGGAGEQFFGPGTRLTVL.

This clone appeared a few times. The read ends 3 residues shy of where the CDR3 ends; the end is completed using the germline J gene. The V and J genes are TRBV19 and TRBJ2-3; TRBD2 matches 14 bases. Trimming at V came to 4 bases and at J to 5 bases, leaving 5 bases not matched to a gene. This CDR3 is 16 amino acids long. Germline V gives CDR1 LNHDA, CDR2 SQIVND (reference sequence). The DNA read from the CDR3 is TGTGCCAGTAGTACCGGGACTAGCGGGGGAAGAGATACG. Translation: CASSTGTSGGRDT. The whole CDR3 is CASSTGTSGGRDTQYF.

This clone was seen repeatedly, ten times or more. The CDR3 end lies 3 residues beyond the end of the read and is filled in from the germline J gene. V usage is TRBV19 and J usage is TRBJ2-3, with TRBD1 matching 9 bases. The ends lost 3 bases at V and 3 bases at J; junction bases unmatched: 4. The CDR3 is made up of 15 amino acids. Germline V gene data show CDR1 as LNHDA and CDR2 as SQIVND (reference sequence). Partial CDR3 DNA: TGTGCCAGTAGTATTGTCGGACAGGGGACAGATACG. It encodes CASSIVGQGTDT. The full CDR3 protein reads CASSIVGQGTDTQYF.

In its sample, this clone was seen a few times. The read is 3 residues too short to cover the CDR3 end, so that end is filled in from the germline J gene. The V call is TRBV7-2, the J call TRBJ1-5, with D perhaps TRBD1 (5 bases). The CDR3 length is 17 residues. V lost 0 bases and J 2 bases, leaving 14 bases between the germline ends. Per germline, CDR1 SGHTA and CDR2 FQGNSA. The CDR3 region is CASSLAQQVGGNQPQHF. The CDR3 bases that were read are TGTGCCAGCAGCTTAGCGCAACAGGTTGGAGGCAATCAGCCC.

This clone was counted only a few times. CDR3 DNA (partial): TGTGCCAGCAGTTACTCGATCGGGACAGGGCACTACGAG. Protein sequence: CASSYSIGTGHYE. The whole CDR3 is CASSYSIGTGHYEQYF. The chain carries TRBV6-2 or TRBV6-3 and TRBJ2-7, with 9 positions matching TRBD1. The read stops 3 residues short of the end of the CDR3; the missing end is completed from the germline J gene. The ends lost 0 bases at V and 3 bases at J; junction bases unmatched: 6. Germline V gives CDR1 MNHEY, CDR2 SVGEGT. The CDR3 is 16 residues long.

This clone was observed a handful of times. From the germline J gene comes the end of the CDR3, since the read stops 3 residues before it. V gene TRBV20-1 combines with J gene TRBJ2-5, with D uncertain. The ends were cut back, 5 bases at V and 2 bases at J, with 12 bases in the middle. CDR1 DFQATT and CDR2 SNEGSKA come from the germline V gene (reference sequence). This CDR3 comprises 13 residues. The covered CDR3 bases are TGCAGTGCTCCCCCAGCGCGGCAAGAGACC. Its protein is CSAPPARQET. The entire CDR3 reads CSAPPARQETQYF.